This T cell receptor beta chain was observed in a study of blood T cell repertoires in COVID-19. Overall study: Acute-phase and convalescent COVID-19 samples originated in the United States, Italy and Spain. Sample material is recorded as cDNA or gDNA derived from T cells, B-cell-depleted T cells, or PBMCs.

The CDR3 has 13 amino acids. Germline V gene sequence: CDR1 SGHTA, CDR2 FQGNSA. V was shortened by 5 bases and J by 4 bases, with 11 bases between the two germline ends. Per the authors' pipeline: Counts of nucleated cells, estimated from reference gene primer amplification, were obtained. Sequencing was performed with immunoSEQ multiplex PCR; in TCRdb, only in-frame clones are kept and a portion is missing. The V and J calls and the clone size are those of that table, but D and trimming were determined from the DNA. The table records approximately 60,000 clones, roughly 85% of them present only once.

The receptor comes from a human donor in a cohort sampled during active COVID-19. Sequenced sample: peripheral blood. V gene TRBV7-2 combines with J gene TRBJ1-1; possible D gene TRBD1, 5 bases. CDR3 sequence: CASSTAGPTEAFF. The CDR3 nucleotides read TGTGCCAGCAGCACCGCAGGGCCCACTGAAGCTTTCTTT. Variable domain in full (rest from reference TRBV7-2 and TRBJ1-1): GAGVSQSPSNKVTEKGKDVELRCDPISGHTALYWYRQSLGQGLEFLIYFQGNSAPDKSGLPSDRFSAERTGGSVSTLTIQRTQQEDSAVYLCASSTAGPTEAFFGQGTRLTVV.